The 16 T cell receptor beta chains below all came from one sample that was sequenced in a study of PD-1 blockade in mismatch repair-deficient tumors. Assay used: immunoSEQ multiplex PCR; TCRdb lists only in-frame clones, some missing. The sample has some 130,000 clones; about 88% are singletons. The material was peripheral blood, obtained 70 to 72 weeks after starting pembrolizumab. These receptors were taken from an adult with mismatch repair-deficient cancer.

The chain recombines TRBV28 with TRBJ1-5; TRBD1 is a possible D gene (5 bases). The CDR3 is made up of 13 amino acids. The germline gives CDR1 MDHEN, CDR2 SYDVKM. With 5 bases removed from V and 6 bases from J, the gap between germline ends came to 11 bases. For the CDR3, the DNA is TGTGCCAGCAGTCTTTGGGGGACTCAGCCCCAGCATTTT. Protein sequence: CASSLWGTQPQHF.

J is TRBJ2-4 and V is TRBV18; possibly TRBD2 for D (5 bases). This CDR3 has 16 amino acids. Trimming removed 0 bases from V and 0 bases from J, with 9 bases in between. The V gene's germline CDR1 is KGHSH and CDR2 LQKENI. Written as DNA, the CDR3 is TGTGCCAGCTCACCACCGAGCGGAATAGCCAAAAACATTCAGTACTTC. It is translated as CASSPPSGIAKNIQYF.

This chain joins TRBV7-6 and TRBJ1-1; D is ambiguous. Germline assignment: CDR1 SGHVS and CDR2 FNYEAQ. CDR3 size: 13 residues. V was cut by 3 bases and J by 4 bases, with 9 bases left in between. The CDR3: CASSLKQGTEAFF. CDR3 nucleotides: TGTGCCAGCAGCTTGAAACAAGGCACTGAAGCTTTCTTT.

This chain joins TRBV6-1 and TRBJ2-7, with D perhaps TRBD2 (6 bases). Germline V gene lookup returns CDR1 MNHNS and CDR2 SASEGT. This CDR3 comprises 19 residues. Trimming left V 2 bases short and J 2 bases short, with 25 bases between. As DNA, the CDR3 is TGTGCCAGCAGTGAATTCCTCGTGCTAGCGCCGACTTTGGCCTACGAGCAGTACTTC. Its protein product is CASSEFLVLAPTLAYEQYF.

This chain connects TRBV25-1 to TRBJ2-1, with unresolved D. The V end was cut by 0 bases, the J end by 7 bases, with 4 bases between. The CDR3 length is 12 residues. In germline, CDR1 is MGHDK, CDR2 SYGVNS. CDR3 nucleotides: TGTGCCAGCAGTGAATATAGGAATGAGCAGTTCTTC. Amino acids: CASSEYRNEQFF.

The chain is built from TRBV18 and TRBJ1-1; 8 positions match TRBD1. Trimming took 3 bases from V and 8 from J; bases not matched to a gene: 17. Germline CDR1 and CDR2: KGHSH and LQKENI. CDR3 length: 17 amino acids. The CDR3 DNA follows: TGTGCCAGCTCACCGAGGACACAGGGGGAATTTGCCACCGAAGCTTTCTTT. Translation gives CASSPRTQGEFATEAFF.

The V call is TRBV5-1, the J call TRBJ1-3; D is perhaps TRBD1 (6 bases). The germline CDR1 and CDR2 sequences are SGHRS and YFSETQ. The germline V and J ends were trimmed by 5 bases and 8 bases, with 14 bases remaining between them. CDR3 length: 13 amino acids. This CDR3 is CASRGQGKDTIYF. CDR3 in DNA: TGCGCCAGCAGGGGCCAGGGGAAGGACACCATATATTTT.

The V call is TRBV5-1, the J call TRBJ2-2; weak D call: TRBD1 (7 bases). The germline V gene encodes CDR1 SGHRS and CDR2 YFSETQ. The CDR3 is 12 amino acids. The CDR3 region has the DNA TGCGCGGCCAGGGGGGACACCGGGGAGCTGTTTTTT. It codes for CAARGDTGELFF.

V and J are TRBV9 and TRBJ1-1; 7 bases are a match to TRBD1. J gave up 5 bases and V 1 base, and 5 bases lay outside the gene matches. Looked up from germline, CDR1 is SGDLS and CDR2 is YYNGEE. The CDR3 totals 14 residues. The CDR3 DNA follows: TGTGCCAGCAGCGTAAAGGGGGCTGGGACTGAAGCTTTCTTT. Amino acid sequence: CASSVKGAGTEAFF.

The rearrangement joins TRBV4-3 to TRBJ2-7; a possible D gene is TRBD2 (5 bases). The ends were cut back, 0 bases at V and 2 bases at J, with 11 bases in the middle. The length of the CDR3 is 15 residues. Per the germline V gene, CDR1 is LGHNA and CDR2 is YSLEER. Here the CDR3 DNA reads TGCGCCAGCAGCCAAGACTATGAGGGAGCCTACGAGCAGTACTTC. Translation: CASSQDYEGAYEQYF.

This clone showed up just a few times. The chain links TRBV6-1 to TRBJ2-7; tentative D call: TRBD1 (5 bases). Trimming shortened V by 3 bases and J by 2 bases, and 11 bases separated the two germline ends. The germline gives CDR1 MNHNS, CDR2 SASEGT. This CDR3 is 14 amino acids long. The CDR3 loop is CASSEGQAAYEQYF. The CDR3 DNA reads as TGTGCCAGCAGTGAGGGGCAGGCCGCCTACGAGCAGTACTTC.

This clone was picked up one time. This chain connects TRBV9 to TRBJ2-1; D is uncertain. Germline CDR1 reads SGDLS; CDR2 reads YYNGEE. V was cut by 4 bases and J by 15 bases, with 5 bases left in between. The CDR3 sequence is 8 residues long. CDR3 sequence reads: CASSSRFF. The CDR3 DNA sequence: TGTGCCAGCAGCTCCAGGTTCTTC.

This chain's CDR3 is CSEPLSSGRPSNEQFF. CDR3 DNA: TGCAGCGAACCATTGAGTAGCGGGAGACCGTCCAATGAGCAGTTCTTC. The rearrangement uses TRBV29-1 and TRBJ2-1; 9 nucleotides agree with TRBD2. Trimming removed 7 bases from V and 6 bases from J; junction bases left unmatched: 16. The CDR3 has 16 residues. The V gene's germline CDR1 is SQVTM and CDR2 ANQGSEA.

The J gene is TRBJ2-7, the V gene TRBV4-1, with TRBD2 matching over 10 bases. Germline V gene sequence: CDR1 MGHRA, CDR2 YSYEKL. V dropped 1 base and J dropped 7; count of bases not matched to a gene: 16. The CDR3 is made up of 18 amino acids. The CDR3 nucleotides are TGCGCCAGCAGCCAAGTTCTACCAGCGGGAGGGCCCACTGGAGAGCAGTACTTC. Its protein product is CASSQVLPAGGPTGEQYF.

The chain is built from TRBV4-2 and TRBJ2-3, with 8 bases lining up with TRBD2. The CDR3 is 16 amino acids. J lost 12 bases, V lost 0 bases, and 14 bases had no gene match. Germline CDR1 reads LGHNA; CDR2 reads YNFKEQ. The CDR3 is CASSQDSAGGGSRQYF. CDR3 nucleotides: TGTGCCAGCAGCCAAGATTCGGCGGGGGGCGGGTCCCGACAGTATTTT.

This clone turned up a few times. The chain employs TRBV4-1 and TRBJ2-7; 7 nucleotides align to TRBD2. CDR1 and CDR2 (germline): MGHRA, YSYEKL. The CDR3 extends over 15 amino acids. After removal of 5 bases from V and 4 bases from J, the junction contained 11 bases not matched to a gene. The CDR3 DNA is TGCGCCAGCAGCGCACAGAGGGCCGGGGGGTACGAGCAGTACTTC. This codes for CASSAQRAGGYEQYF.